This T cell receptor beta chain was sequenced for a study of PD-1 blockade in classical Hodgkin lymphoma. The protocol was immunoSEQ multiplex PCR, while the TCRdb copy is restricted to in-frame clones and leaves out a portion. The sample includes 20,000 to 25,000 clones, more than 60% of them seen just once. After autologous stem cell transplantation all patients relapsed, and prior brentuximab vedotin exposure differed between cohorts. Germline V CDR1 and CDR2: LNHDA, SQIVND (reference sequence). The CDR3 is made up of 13 amino acids. V lost 1 base to trimming and J lost 6 bases, with 7 bases between them.

The receptor was derived from a human donor with classical Hodgkin lymphoma. This chain uses TRBV19 with TRBJ1-5; D unclear. Sequenced here: peripheral blood mononuclear cells (PBMCs), sampled before the second cycle of nivolumab. CDR3 sequence reads: CASSIVPSQPQHF. In DNA form, the CDR3 reads TGTGCCAGTAGTATAGTCCCTAGTCAGCCCCAGCATTTT.